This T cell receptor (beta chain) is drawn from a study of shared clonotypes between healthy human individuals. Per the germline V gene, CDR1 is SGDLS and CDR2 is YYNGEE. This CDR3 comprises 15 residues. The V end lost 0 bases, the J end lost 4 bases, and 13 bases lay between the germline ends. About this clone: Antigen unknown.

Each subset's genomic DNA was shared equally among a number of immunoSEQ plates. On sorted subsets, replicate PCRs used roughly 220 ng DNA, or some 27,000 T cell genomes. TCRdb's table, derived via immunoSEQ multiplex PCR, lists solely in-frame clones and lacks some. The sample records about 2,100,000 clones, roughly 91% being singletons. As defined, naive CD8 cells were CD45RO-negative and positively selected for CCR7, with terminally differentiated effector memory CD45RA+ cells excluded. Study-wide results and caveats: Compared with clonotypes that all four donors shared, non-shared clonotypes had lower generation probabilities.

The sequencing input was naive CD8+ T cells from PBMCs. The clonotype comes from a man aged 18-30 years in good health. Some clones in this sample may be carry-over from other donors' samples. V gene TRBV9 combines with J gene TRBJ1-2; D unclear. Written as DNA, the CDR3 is TGTGCCAGCAGCGTAGGGCAGGTGGGCTTCTATGGCTACACCTTC. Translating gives CASSVGQVGFYGYTF.